A single sample is the source of the 13 T cell receptor beta chains below, sequenced in a study of beta chain features in type 1 diabetes. Study-level results: Shorter TCRB CDR3s, moderately but significantly so, marked every one of the four CD4+ subsets in Type 1 diabetes patients.

cDNA synthesis used the whole RNA isolate, giving expressed TCRB sequences. The table came from immunoSEQ multiplex PCR; TCRdb's copy has only in-frame clones and leaves some out. Seen here are roughly 24,000 clones, roughly 66% observed once, and the top ten hold less than 4.5%. Their antigens are not known. Sequencing was done on a sample of Tregs from blood. The receptors originated from a man aged 18-30 years with type 1 diabetes.

This clone was detected only a few times. V gene TRBV6-5 combines with J gene TRBJ2-6; D unclear. The CDR3 has 15 residues. The V end was cut by 5 bases, the J end by 4 bases, with 12 bases between. CDR1 and CDR2 (germline): MNHEY, SVGAGI. The CDR3 nucleotides are TGTGCCAGCAGTCCTGCCGTGGCCGGGGCCAACGTCCTGACTTTC. Encoded protein: CASSPAVAGANVLTF.

This clone appeared a few times. V gene TRBV18 combines with J gene TRBJ2-2; the D gene is possibly TRBD2 (6 bases). The V gene's germline CDR1 is KGHSH and CDR2 LQKENI. This CDR3 region has 15 residues. Trimming cost V 3 bases and J 3 bases, with 11 bases left between them. The CDR3 reads CASSPRSGDTGELFF. The CDR3 DNA sequence: TGTGCCAGCTCACCTCGTAGCGGTGACACCGGGGAGCTGTTTTTT.

The chain carries TRBV6-5 and TRBJ2-3, with 10 bases matching TRBD1. V lost 2 bases to trimming and J lost 1 base; unmatched junction nucleotides: 0. This CDR3 region has 15 residues. CDR1 is MNHEY, CDR2 SVGAGI, per germline. The CDR3 nucleotides are TGTGCCAGCAGTTACGGGACAGGGGGCACAGATACGCAGTATTTT. Amino acids: CASSYGTGGTDTQYF.

This chain connects TRBV4-3 to TRBJ1-4; D call uncertain. Trimming took 5 bases from V and 0 from J, leaving 4 bases between them. Germline V gene lookup returns CDR1 LGHNA and CDR2 YSLEER. The CDR3 spans 13 residues. This CDR3 reads CASSGATNEKLFF. The CDR3 coding sequence is TGCGCCAGCAGCGGAGCAACTAATGAAAAACTGTTTTTT.

This clone occurred once. This sequence joins TRBV5-1 and TRBJ1-4, with D tentatively TRBD1 (5 bases). This CDR3 has 14 residues. Germline loops: CDR1 SGHRS, CDR2 YFSETQ. V was pared by 4 bases and J by 8 bases, with 15 bases between. Written as DNA, the CDR3 is TGCGCCAGCAGCCTCCAGGGATATCGAGAAAAACTGTTTTTT. It yields the protein CASSLQGYREKLFF.

The rearrangement uses TRBV7-9 and TRBJ1-1; a weak D match, TRBD1 (5 bases). V was shortened by 8 bases and J by 4 bases, with 11 bases between the two germline ends. There are 12 residues in the CDR3. Germline V CDR1 and CDR2: SEHNR, FQNEAQ (reference sequence). Written as DNA, the CDR3 is TGTGCCAGCCAAGGGGCAGGCACTGAAGCTTTCTTT. Its translation: CASQGAGTEAFF.

This rearrangement joins TRBV15 to TRBJ1-1; 7 nucleotides align to TRBD1. J gave up 4 bases and V 5 bases, and 7 bases lay outside the gene matches. The CDR3 loop spans 14 amino acids. Germline V CDR1 and CDR2: LNHNV, YYDKDF (reference sequence). CDR3 in DNA: TGTGCCACCAGCCCTCGACAGGGTAGCACTGAAGCTTTCTTT. Amino acid sequence: CATSPRQGSTEAFF.

This clone was counted only a few times. One end of the junction does not line up with germline, which may come from a read error. The chain couples TRBV7-9 to TRBJ2-2; weak D call: TRBD1 (6 bases). The CDR3 is 15 residues long. The germline CDR1 and CDR2 sequences are SEHNR and FQNEAQ (reference sequence). CDR3 coding DNA: TGTGCCAGCAGATTAGACAGGATTAACACCGGGGAGCTGTTTTTT. Its translation: CASRLDRINTGELFF.

The V call is TRBV10-3, the J call TRBJ2-7, with 8 bases matching TRBD2. The CDR3 runs to 15 residues. V shed 2 bases, J shed 2 bases, and the junction held 5 bases outside the gene matches. The germline CDR1 and CDR2 sequences are ENHRY and SYGVKD. This CDR3 is CAISENAGGPYEQYF. In DNA, the CDR3 is TGTGCCATCAGTGAGAACGCGGGGGGACCCTACGAGCAGTACTTC.

This clone was observed a single time. The chain carries TRBV18 and TRBJ2-1, with 7 nucleotides matching TRBD2. This CDR3 has 15 residues. Germline-derived CDR1 and CDR2 are KGHSH and LQKENI. The ends lost 3 bases at V and 7 bases at J; junction bases unmatched: 9. The CDR3 loop reads CASSPRLAAVNEQFF. Written as DNA, the CDR3 is TGTGCCAGCTCACCTCGGCTAGCGGCAGTTAATGAGCAGTTCTTC.

V is TRBV27 and J is TRBJ2-7, with TRBD1 identical over 9 bases. The germline gives CDR1 MNHEY, CDR2 SMNVEV (reference sequence). V was pared by 6 bases and J by 6 bases, with 9 bases of the junction left unmatched. The CDR3 sequence is 14 residues long. CDR3 sequence: CASSQWTGAGEQYF. CDR3 bases: TGTGCCAGCAGCCAATGGACAGGGGCGGGCGAGCAGTACTTC.

The CDR3 bases are TGTGCCAGCAGCTTTAGCGAAAAACTGTTTTTT. Its translation is CASSFSEKLFF. This chain connects TRBV7-9 to TRBJ1-4; D is unclear. The CDR3 totals 11 residues. The V end was cut by 3 bases, the J end by 8 bases, with 4 bases between. Germline CDR1 SEHNR, CDR2 FQNEAQ (reference sequence).

On this clone itself: The DNA is left out, because the CDR3 cannot be placed on it with certainty; the CDR3 is given as TCRdb lists it. The chain uses TRBV29-1 and TRBJ2-2; the table's D call, TRBD2, has no DNA check behind it. Per germline, CDR1 SQVTM and CDR2 ANQGSEA. The CDR3 sequence runs 12 residues, both termini included. The CDR3 is CSGGGSPGSCFF.